This TCR beta chain was found in a study of blood T cell repertoires in COVID-19. The wider study: Samples taken during acute and convalescent COVID-19 were collected in the United States, Italy and Spain. Sample material is recorded as cDNA or gDNA derived from T cells, B-cell-depleted T cells, or PBMCs.

V was clipped by 7 bases and J by 2 bases, with 15 bases between them. The length of the CDR3 is 16 residues. The germline gives CDR1 MDHEN, CDR2 SYDVKM. In the authors' workflow: How many nucleated cells were present was estimated from reference gene primer amplification. Here immunoSEQ multiplex PCR was the method, and the copy in TCRdb shows in-frame clones only, minus some. Clone size and V and J calls were adopted from that table, with D and trimming inferred from the DNA. Of over 200,000 clones in the sample, over 70% are singletons; the top ten hold approximately 6%. V is TRBV28 and J is TRBJ2-6, with D possibly matching TRBD2 (7 bases). This sequence originates from a man older than 75 with acute or convalescent COVID-19. The specimen sequenced was peripheral blood. The CDR3 reads CASTSGGPTGANVLTF. Here the CDR3 DNA reads TGTGCCAGCACCTCGGGGGGCCCAACTGGGGCCAACGTCCTGACTTTC. Filled out from reference TRBV28 and TRBJ2-6, the complete variable domain reads DVKVTQSSRYLVKRTGEKVFLECVQDMDHENMFWYRQDPGLGLRLIYFSYDVKMKEKGDIPEGYSVSREKKERFSLILESASTNQTSMYLCASTSGGPTGANVLTFGAGSRLTVL.